This entry concerns a single T cell receptor (beta chain). Original processing notes: Nucleated cell number was recorded as an estimate derived from reference gene primer amplification. Sequencing was performed with immunoSEQ multiplex PCR; in TCRdb, only in-frame clones are kept and a portion is missing. The DNA was the basis for D and trimming; V, J and clone size are from that table. The data show some 200,000 clones, 80% to 90% seen once. In germline, CDR1 is DFQATT, CDR2 SNEGSKA (reference sequence). Trimming pared 3 bases from V and 6 bases from J, leaving 12 bases between. CDR3 size: 13 residues. These data are taken from a study of blood T cell repertoires in COVID-19. The overall study: Samples came from the United States, Italy and Spain, spanning acute and convalescent COVID-19. From T cells, B-cell-depleted T cells, or PBMCs came the material, which was cDNA or gDNA.

This chain connects TRBV20-1 to TRBJ1-5; a weak D match, TRBD1 (6 bases). The sample consisted of peripheral blood. This receptor was taken from a man older than 75 with acute or convalescent COVID-19. CDR3 in amino acids: CSASAGERQPQHF. CDR3 DNA sequence: TGCAGTGCTAGTGCAGGGGAACGTCAGCCCCAGCATTTT.